The 25 T cell receptor beta chains reported below all come from one sample, sequenced in a study of spatial heterogeneity in lung cancer. Sample time point: sample taken at primary tumor resection. TCRdb used MiXCR to reprocess the 5' RACE reads, holding one entry per CDR3 protein. The sample holds thousands of distinct CDR3 sequences, roughly a sixth seen once. Sequenced here: normal lung tissue next to the tumor, sampled at surgery. The source is a male donor with early-stage non-small cell lung cancer.

Concerning this clonotype: One end of the junction does not line up with germline, which may come from a read error. The chain combines TRBV7-2 with TRBJ1-5; a weak D match, TRBD1 (6 bases). The length of the CDR3 is 16 residues. Germline CDR1 SGHTA, CDR2 FQGNSA. The CDR3 coding sequence is TGTGTCAGCAGCTTAGGGGCTAGGGGGATCAATCAGCCCCAGCATTTT. Its protein is CVSSLGARGINQPQHF.

This clonotype is labeled as medium-sized. The chain links TRBV7-9 to TRBJ2-3; D is undetermined. Germline V gives CDR1 SEHNR, CDR2 FQNEAQ (reference sequence). The ends were cut back, 1 base at V and 2 bases at J, with 10 bases in the middle. The CDR3 runs 15 residues. DNA of the CDR3: TGTGCCAGCAGCTTAGTCTCGGGCTTCACAGATACGCAGTATTTT. Protein product: CASSLVSGFTDTQYF.

Relative to its sample, this clonotype is medium-sized. In DNA, the CDR3 is TGTGCCACCAGTGGAGGGGTTTCAGGTAGCAATGAGCAGTTCTTC. Its translation is CATSGGVSGSNEQFF. The gene calls are TRBV24-1 and TRBJ2-1; D may match TRBD1 or TRBD2 (5 bases each). The CDR3 totals 15 residues. Trimming removed 5 bases from V and 6 bases from J, with 16 bases in between. Germline V lookup: CDR1 KGHDR, CDR2 SFDVKD.

By its share, this clonotype is medium-sized. J is TRBJ2-3 and V is TRBV6-5; no definite D call. The CDR3 extends over 16 amino acids. The V and J ends lost 2 bases and 0 bases respectively, with 12 bases between them. The germline V gene has CDR1 MNHEY and CDR2 SVGAGI. The CDR3 is CASSYDPLPSTDTQYF. CDR3 nucleotide sequence: TGTGCCAGCAGTTACGATCCCCTCCCCAGCACAGATACGCAGTATTTT.

This clonotype was seen ten or more times. This chain connects TRBV27 to TRBJ2-3, with 12 nucleotides matching TRBD2. The CDR3 totals 18 residues. Looked up from germline, CDR1 is MNHEY and CDR2 is SMNVEV (reference sequence). The V and J ends lost 7 bases and 0 bases, in that order; junction bases with no gene match: 11. This chain's CDR3 is CASIRGLAGGISTDTQYF. The CDR3 nucleotides are TGTGCCAGCATCAGAGGTCTAGCGGGGGGGATCAGCACAGATACGCAGTATTTT.

The chain employs TRBV6-5 and TRBJ1-2; D possibly corresponds to TRBD1 (6 bases). V shed 4 bases and J shed 4 bases, with 19 bases lying between them. Germline CDR1 is MNHEY and CDR2 is SVGAGI. CDR3 size: 16 residues. The chain's CDR3 is CASSFLLGGAGYGYTF. The DNA of the CDR3 is TGTGCCAGCAGTTTCCTCCTTGGGGGCGCGGGCTATGGCTACACCTTC.

Of note for this clonotype: Since a much larger clone is just one base distant, this may be a read error. The chain links TRBV5-1 to TRBJ2-1; 8 bases agree with TRBD2. Germline lookup yields CDR1 SGHRS and CDR2 YFSETQ. The CDR3 is 15 amino acids. The V and J ends lost 3 bases and 4 bases, in that order; junction bases with no gene match: 6. This CDR3 reads CASSSAGGWYNEQFF. As DNA, the CDR3 is TGCGCCAGCAGCTCTGCGGGGGGCTGGTACAATGAGCAGTTCTTC.

This clonotype has only a few counts. CDR3 residues: CASTLVRSNSPLHF. The CDR3 region has the DNA TGTGCCAGCACCCTGGTCCGGAGTAATTCACCCCTCCACTTT. The V gene is TRBV7-2, the J gene TRBJ1-6; D not certain. This CDR3 spans 14 amino acids. The ends were cut back, 7 bases at V and 6 bases at J, with 13 bases in the middle. The germline CDR1 and CDR2 sequences are SGHTA and FQGNSA. Together with reference TRBV7-2 and TRBJ1-6, the CDR3 gives the full variable domain: GAGVSQSPSNKVTEKGKDVELRCDPISGHTALYWYRQSLGQGLEFLIYFQGNSAPDKSGLPSDRFSAERTGGSVSTLTIQRTQQEDSAVYLCASTLVRSNSPLHFGNGTRLTVT.

There are many counts of this clonotype. V usage is TRBV7-9 and J usage is TRBJ2-7, with D tentatively TRBD2 (5 bases). The CDR3 runs to 13 residues. Trimming stripped 5 bases from V and 6 bases from J, with 14 bases between. The germline V gene encodes CDR1 SEHNR and CDR2 FQNEAQ (reference sequence). CDR3 sequence: CASSPTIPGEQYF. The CDR3 nucleotides are TGTGCCAGCAGCCCGACTATTCCAGGCGAGCAGTACTTC.

The chain joins TRBV7-3 to TRBJ1-5; D uncertain. From germline, CDR1 is SGHTA and CDR2 FQGTGA. V gave up 4 bases and J gave up 4 bases, with 8 bases separating them. CDR3 length: 13 amino acids. This chain's CDR3 is CASSYGRNQPQHF. The CDR3 bases are TGTGCCAGCAGCTACGGACGGAATCAGCCCCAGCATTTT. The full variable domain, in which reference TRBV7-3 and TRBJ1-5 provide the parts outside the CDR3, is GAGVSQTPSNKVTEKGKYVELRCDPISGHTALYWYRQSLGQGPEFLIYFQGTGAADDSGLPNDRFFAVRPEGSVSTLKIQRTERGDSAVYLCASSYGRNQPQHFGDGTRLSIL.

There are a few counts of this clonotype. V usage is TRBV3-1 and J usage is TRBJ2-4, with TRBD2 identical over 8 bases. The V gene end was trimmed by 6 bases and the J gene end by 2 bases; junction bases not matched to a gene: 6. Germline V lookup: CDR1 LGHDT, CDR2 YNNKEL (reference sequence). The CDR3 contains 15 residues. CDR3 in amino acids: CASSPGGATKNIQYF. CDR3 in DNA: TGTGCCAGCAGTCCCGGGGGGGCCACCAAAAACATTCAGTACTTC.

This clonotype was counted a few times. V usage is TRBV19 and J usage is TRBJ2-2; D is ambiguous. CDR1 LNHDA and CDR2 SQIVND come from the germline V gene (reference sequence). The CDR3 runs 14 residues. Between the trimmed V and J ends, which lost 0 bases and 5 bases, there was a span of 7 bases. The CDR3 sequence: CASSIDLDTGELFF. CDR3 nucleotide sequence: TGTGCCAGTAGTATAGACTTAGATACCGGGGAGCTGTTTTTT. Together with reference TRBV19 and TRBJ2-2, the CDR3 gives the full variable domain: DGGITQSPKYLFRKEGQNVTLSCEQNLNHDAMYWYRQDPGQGLRLIYYSQIVNDFQKGDIAEGYSVSREKKESFPLTVTSAQKNPTAFYLCASSIDLDTGELFFGEGSRLTVL.

The rearrangement links TRBV27 to TRBJ2-7; TRBD2 is a possible D gene (5 bases). V lost 7 bases to trimming and J lost 6 bases, with 19 bases between them. Germline V CDR1 and CDR2: MNHEY, SMNVEV (reference sequence). The CDR3 runs to 14 residues. Written as DNA, the CDR3 is TGTGCCAGCAAACCGGGAATCGCAAGCTCCGAGCAGTACTTC. Residues: CASKPGIASSEQYF.

By share, this clonotype ranks as medium-sized. The chain recombines TRBV15 with TRBJ2-7, with 13 bases matching TRBD2. The CDR3 has 15 amino acids. The V gene's germline CDR1 is LNHNV and CDR2 YYDKDF (reference sequence). V gave up 6 bases and J gave up 1 base; unmatched junction bases: 3. The CDR3 here is CATRRTSGGSYEQYF. CDR3 DNA: TGTGCCACCAGAAGGACTAGCGGGGGATCCTACGAGCAGTACTTC.

This clonotype has at least ten counts. This rearrangement joins TRBV20-1 to TRBJ1-1; D is uncertain. The CDR3 consists of 13 residues. V lost 3 bases to trimming and J lost 1 base, with 9 bases between them. Germline CDR1 is DFQATT and CDR2 is SNEGSKA (reference sequence). For the CDR3, the DNA is TGCAGTGCTAGTGGGTCTGGGAACACTGAAGCTTTCTTT. This codes for CSASGSGNTEAFF.

CDR3 amino acids: CSVGLGRELQETQYF. CDR3 bases: TGCAGCGTTGGACTTGGCAGAGAGCTACAAGAGACCCAGTACTTC. The chain recombines TRBV29-1 with TRBJ2-5; no clear D gene. Trimming took off 4 bases at V and 2 bases at J, with 17 bases between the two ends. This CDR3 is built from 15 residues. Germline-derived CDR1 and CDR2 are SQVTM and ANQGSEA.

This clonotype has only a few counts. J is TRBJ2-5 and V is TRBV5-5; tentative D call: TRBD2 (5 bases). Trimming stripped 1 base from V and 3 bases from J, with 7 bases between. CDR1 is SGHKS, CDR2 YYEKEE, per germline (reference sequence). This CDR3 comprises 13 residues. The CDR3 DNA reads TGTGCCAGCAGCTTGCCGGGGAAAGAGACCCAGTACTTC. It codes for CASSLPGKETQYF.

This clonotype was seen repeatedly, ten times or more. The J gene is TRBJ1-4, the V gene TRBV6-2 or TRBV6-3, with D possibly matching TRBD1 (5 bases). Germline V gene sequence: CDR1 MNHEY, CDR2 SVGEGT. With 1 base removed from V and 0 bases from J, the gap between germline ends came to 9 bases. The CDR3 consists of 16 residues. In DNA form, the CDR3 reads TGTGCCAGCAGTTACTGGGGGATTGCAACTAATGAAAAACTGTTTTTT. Translated: CASSYWGIATNEKLFF.

The rearrangement joins TRBV10-3 to TRBJ2-4; D is tentatively TRBD1 or TRBD2 (6 bases each). This CDR3 comprises 15 residues. With 4 bases removed from V and 5 bases from J, the gap between germline ends came to 15 bases. Germline V gene lookup returns CDR1 ENHRY and CDR2 SYGVKD. The CDR3 nucleotides are TGTGCCATCAGTGTGGCCGGGGGCGTCGAAAACATTCAGTACTTC. This sequence encodes CAISVAGGVENIQYF.

This clonotype was observed at least ten times. The V call is TRBV19, the J call TRBJ2-1; TRBD2 matches at 7 bases. CDR1 is LNHDA, CDR2 SQIVND, per germline (reference sequence). CDR3 length equals 17 residues. The V and J ends lost 0 bases and 6 bases, in that order; junction bases with no gene match: 11. As DNA, the CDR3 is TGTGCCAGTAGTATAGATCGGGAACTAGCGCTCTTCAATGAGCAGTTCTTC. Its translation is CASSIDRELALFNEQFF.

This clonotype is labeled as medium-sized (0.01 to 0.1%). The chain carries TRBV30 and TRBJ1-5; 7 bases match TRBD1. The CDR3 contains 14 residues. V gave up 1 base and J gave up 4 bases; unmatched junction bases: 4. Germline values: CDR1 GTSNPN, CDR2 SVGIG (reference sequence). DNA of the CDR3: TGTGCCTGGAGTGGCGGGACAGTGAATCAGCCCCAGCATTTT. This encodes CAWSGGTVNQPQHF.

The chain uses TRBV18 and TRBJ2-1; 11 bases map to TRBD1. The V and J ends lost 6 bases and 8 bases, in that order; junction bases with no gene match: 12. The CDR3 length is 16 residues. In germline, CDR1 is KGHSH, CDR2 LQKENI. CDR3 amino acids: CASSARTGGLWDEQFF. The CDR3, as DNA: TGTGCCAGCTCTGCCCGGACAGGGGGCCTTTGGGATGAGCAGTTCTTC. Combining the CDR3 with reference TRBV18 and TRBJ2-1 gives the whole variable domain NAGVMQNPRHLVRRRGQEARLRCSPMKGHSHVYWYRQLPEEGLKFMVYLQKENIIDESGMPKERFSAEFPKEGPSILRIQQVVRGDSAAYFCASSARTGGLWDEQFFGPGTRLTVL.

The chain links TRBV11-1 to TRBJ2-3; D remains unclear. CDR1 and CDR2 from the germline V gene are SGHAT and FQDESV (reference sequence). With 3 bases removed from V and 0 bases from J, the gap between germline ends came to 10 bases. The CDR3 runs to 15 residues. The CDR3 spells CASSFRAASTDTQYF. The CDR3 nucleotides are TGTGCCAGCAGCTTTCGGGCGGCAAGCACAGATACGCAGTATTTT. Filled out from reference TRBV11-1 and TRBJ2-3, the complete variable domain reads EAEVAQSPRYKITEKSQAVAFWCDPISGHATLYWYRQILGQGPELLVQFQDESVVDDSQLPKDRFSAERLKGVDSTLKIQPAELGDSAMYLCASSFRAASTDTQYFGPGTRLTVL.

This rearrangement joins TRBV20-1 to TRBJ2-7, with TRBD1 matching over 7 bases. CDR3 length equals 12 residues. Germline CDR1 is DFQATT and CDR2 is SNEGSKA (reference sequence). V dropped 6 bases and J dropped 5; count of bases not matched to a gene: 7. CDR3 in amino acids: CSALTGAHEQYF. The CDR3 bases are TGCAGTGCATTAACAGGGGCTCACGAGCAGTACTTC.

The sample holds many counts of this clonotype. The rearrangement joins TRBV7-2 to TRBJ1-2; D gene ambiguous. Germline-derived CDR1 and CDR2 are SGHTA and FQGNSA. V lost 2 bases and J 5 bases, leaving 15 bases between the germline ends. The length of the CDR3 is 15 residues. The CDR3 DNA follows: TGTGCCAGCAGCTTAAATGTGCACCCTGAATATGGCTACACCTTC. Translated, it gives CASSLNVHPEYGYTF.